The 32 T cell receptor beta chains reported below all come from one sample, sequenced in a study of T cells in Graves' hyperthyroidism and ophthalmopathy (dated by TCRdb to between 2017 and 2020). The library was obtained by multiplex PCR. The listed sequencing device is Illumina HiSeq 2000. The TCR beta CDR3 regions were amplified from the RNA transcripts. A first-round RT-PCR of the TCR CDR3 used the HTBI primer set with the Qiagen OneStep RT-PCR kit. The public reads were run again by TCRdb, first through fastp at Q25 and then through MiXCR, and only productive beta chains were kept. Each entry merges the rows of one CDR3 protein and shows their most common DNA and genes. The sample table records 500,000 to 750,000 distinct CDR3 sequences; 35% to 55% of these occur just once. Together, the top ten hold around 7.7% of the sample. The sequencing sample was made of peripheral blood or thyroid tissue (not recorded which). These receptors all stem from a woman between 18 and 29 years old with Graves' hyperthyroidism.

The J gene is TRBJ2-7, the V gene TRBV7-3; D is undetermined. With the DNA end fitting TRBJ2-1 better, the J assignment may be wrong. Germline V CDR1 and CDR2: SGHTA, FQGTGA. The CDR3 covers 14 residues. As DNA, the CDR3 is TGTGCCAGCAGTCCCGGGCCCAACTACAATGAGCAGTTCTTC. Protein: CASSPGPNYNEQFF.

This chain joins TRBV15 and TRBJ2-7; D is unclear. CDR1 LNHNV and CDR2 YYDKDF come from the germline V gene (reference sequence). The CDR3 runs to 13 residues. The germline V and J ends were trimmed by 1 base and 6 bases, with 10 bases remaining between them. As DNA, the CDR3 is TGTGCCACCAGCAGAGGACCGTTCTCCGAGCAGTACTTC. It codes for CATSRGPFSEQYF. The full variable domain, with the rest looked up from reference TRBV15 and TRBJ2-7, is DAMVIQNPRYQVTQFGKPVTLSCSQTLNHNVMYWYQQKSSQAPKLLFHYYDKDFNNEADTPDNFQSRRPNTSFCFLDIRSPGLGDTAMYLCATSRGPFSEQYFGPGTRLTVT.

The CDR3 DNA sequence: TGTGCCAGCAGCGTTGAAGATCAGGGGACCCTTACGGCCCAGTACTTC. Encoded protein: CASSVEDQGTLTAQYF. This rearrangement joins TRBV7-7 to TRBJ2-5, with D possibly matching TRBD1 (6 bases). The germline V gene encodes CDR1 SSHAT and CDR2 FNYEAQ (reference sequence). V was pared by 5 bases and J by 9 bases, with 25 bases between. CDR3 length equals 16 residues.

About this clonotype: One end of the junction does not line up with germline, which may come from a read error. The rearrangement uses TRBV9 and TRBJ1-6; D perhaps matches TRBD1 (6 bases). The CDR3 is made up of 14 amino acids. Germline CDR1 is SGDLS and CDR2 is YYNGEE. Here the CDR3 reads CASSQDTGYSPLHF. CDR3 DNA: TGCGCCAGCAGCCAGGACACAGGGTACTCACCCCTCCACTTT.

This clonotype was counted many times. This chain joins TRBV4-2 and TRBJ1-4; tentatively, D is TRBD1 (5 bases). Per the germline V gene, CDR1 is LGHNA and CDR2 is YNFKEQ. With 3 bases removed from V and 0 bases from J, the gap between germline ends came to 26 bases. The CDR3 spans 21 residues. CDR3: CASSHRGIVGRDPATNEKLFF. CDR3 bases: TGTGCCAGCAGCCATCGGGGGATAGTGGGCAGGGATCCTGCAACTAATGAAAAACTGTTTTTT.

This clonotype was counted a few times. The J gene is TRBJ2-7, the V gene TRBV27; 12 bases agree with TRBD2. CDR1 is MNHEY and CDR2 is SMNVEV in the germline V gene (reference sequence). V shed 5 bases, J shed 3 bases, and the junction held 5 bases outside the gene matches. There are 15 residues in the CDR3. CDR3 protein: CASSRLAGALYEQYF. The CDR3, as DNA: TGTGCCAGCAGTCGACTAGCGGGAGCTCTCTACGAGCAGTACTTC.

The J gene is TRBJ1-6, the V gene TRBV27; 7 bases fit TRBD1. Germline-derived CDR1 and CDR2 are MNHEY and SMNVEV (reference sequence). The V and J ends lost 6 bases and 8 bases, in that order; junction bases with no gene match: 7. This CDR3 contains 14 residues. The CDR3 bases are TGTGCCAGCAGCTCGGACAGGTCCTATTCACCCCTCCACTTT. Translation: CASSSDRSYSPLHF.

This clonotype was detected once. The gene calls are TRBV15 and TRBJ2-7; the D gene is possibly TRBD1 (5 bases). The germline gives CDR1 LNHNV, CDR2 YYDKDF (reference sequence). V was pared by 4 bases and J by 0 bases, with 13 bases between. CDR3 length: 15 residues. CDR3 residues: CATSIDSVSSYEQYF. The CDR3 nucleotides are TGTGCCACCAGCATCGACAGCGTTAGCTCCTACGAGCAGTACTTC.

The chain uses TRBV10-2 and TRBJ2-7; D is perhaps TRBD1 (5 bases). Trimming took off 6 bases at V and 7 bases at J, with 10 bases between the two ends. The CDR3 spans 11 residues. The germline gives CDR1 WSHSY, CDR2 SAAADI. The CDR3: CASRGLREQYF. CDR3 nucleotide sequence: TGCGCCAGCAGGGGGCTTAGAGAGCAGTACTTC.

This clonotype was counted a few times. The chain is built from TRBV5-1 and TRBJ2-7; D gene ambiguous. The DNA matches TRBJ2-1 better at its end, which makes the J call doubtful. The CDR3 totals 15 residues. Germline lookup yields CDR1 SGHRS and CDR2 YFSETQ. The CDR3, as DNA: TGCGCCAGCAGCTTGGGCCTAGGAGTATGGGGTGAGCAGTTCTTC. Protein product: CASSLGLGVWGEQFF.

This clonotype appeared many times. The rearrangement links TRBV6-1 to TRBJ1-5, with unresolved D. Germline V gives CDR1 MNHNS, CDR2 SASEGT. CDR3 length: 13 amino acids. The V and J ends lost 6 bases and 3 bases respectively, with 9 bases between them. CDR3 in DNA: TGTGCCAGCAGCGGACGGTTCAATCAGCCCCAGCATTTT. It translates to CASSGRFNQPQHF.

This clonotype was observed many times. The chain joins TRBV29-1 to TRBJ2-3; a possible D gene is TRBD2 (5 bases). V was clipped by 7 bases and J by 3 bases, with 11 bases between them. This CDR3 has 12 amino acids. From germline, CDR1 is SQVTM and CDR2 ANQGSEA. CDR3 region: CSEGRGTDTQYF. DNA of the CDR3: TGCAGCGAGGGAAGAGGGACAGATACGCAGTATTTT.

On this clonotype: Germline and junction disagree at one end, which may indicate a read error. V and J are TRBV20-1 and TRBJ2-2; 7 bases align to TRBD1. The germline gives CDR1 DFQATT, CDR2 SNEGSKA (reference sequence). The CDR3 extends over 16 amino acids. This CDR3 is CNASQDRRSGPGELFF. CDR3 DNA: TGCAATGCTAGTCAGGACAGGCGCTCCGGGCCCGGAGAGCTGTTTTTT.

This clonotype was seen more than once but under ten times. The genes are TRBV12-3 or TRBV12-4 and TRBJ2-3; 11 bases fit TRBD2. This CDR3 comprises 14 residues. J gave up 5 bases and V 8 bases, and 6 bases lay outside the gene matches. The CDR3 region is CASCLAGGEDTQYF. In nucleotides, the CDR3 is TGTGCCAGCTGTCTAGCGGGAGGTGAAGATACGCAGTATTTT.

This clonotype appeared a few times. The CDR3 DNA sequence: TGTGCCAGCAGTTACGGGTCCAGCTCTGGAAACACCATATATTTT. It is translated as CASSYGSSSGNTIYF. V usage is TRBV6-2 or TRBV6-3 and J usage is TRBJ1-3; D ambiguous. V lost 2 bases to trimming and J lost 0 bases, with 8 bases between them. Germline lookup yields CDR1 MNHEY and CDR2 SVGEGT. The CDR3 extends over 15 amino acids.

The chain has TRBV2 and TRBJ1-2; perhaps TRBD1 as D (5 bases). Germline assignment: CDR1 SNHLY and CDR2 FYNNEI. Trimming pared 2 bases from V and 6 bases from J, leaving 10 bases between. The CDR3 consists of 13 residues. CDR3: CASSEPGRDGYTF. The CDR3 bases are TGTGCCAGCAGTGAACCAGGGAGGGATGGCTACACCTTC.

The chain employs TRBV7-9 and TRBJ2-7; D gene uncertain. Germline V gene sequence: CDR1 SEHNR, CDR2 FQNEAQ (reference sequence). The CDR3 runs to 15 residues. The V and J ends lost 4 bases and 6 bases respectively, with 19 bases between them. CDR3 loop: CASSYSGFDKVEQYF. For the CDR3, the DNA is TGTGCCAGCAGCTATAGTGGTTTCGACAAGGTCGAGCAGTACTTC. Combining the CDR3 with reference TRBV7-9 and TRBJ2-7 gives the whole variable domain DTGVSQNPRHKITKRGQNVTFRCDPISEHNRLYWYRQTLGQGPEFLTYFQNEAQLEKSRLLSDRFSAERPKGSFSTLEIQRTEQGDSAMYLCASSYSGFDKVEQYFGPGTRLTVT.

V gene TRBV29-1 combines with J gene TRBJ2-5, with 7 nucleotides matching TRBD1. The V gene's germline CDR1 is SQVTM and CDR2 ANQGSEA. This CDR3 has 14 residues. V lost 5 bases and J lost 1; bases outside the gene matches: 7. The CDR3 nucleotides are TGCAGCGTTAGACAGGGAGTCGCCCAAGAGACCCAGTACTTC. This translates into CSVRQGVAQETQYF. Variable domain in full (rest from reference TRBV29-1 and TRBJ2-5): SAVISQKPSRDICQRGTSLTIQCQVDSQVTMMFWYRQQPGQSLTLIATANQGSEATYESGFVIDKFPISRPNLTFSTLTVSNMSPEDSSIYLCSVRQGVAQETQYFGPGTRLLVL.

In its sample, this clonotype was seen many times. The CDR3 loop is CASSLGLAYEQFF. The CDR3 DNA sequence: TGTGCCAGCAGCTTAGGCCTAGCCTATGAGCAGTTCTTC. This chain links TRBV7-6 with TRBJ2-1; possibly TRBD2 for D (5 bases). Germline values: CDR1 SGHVS, CDR2 FNYEAQ. Trimming shortened V by 1 base and J by 8 bases, and 9 bases separated the two germline ends. This CDR3 region has 13 residues.

In the case of this clonotype: Without the conserved terminal phenylalanine or tryptophan, this CDR3 likely stems from a read error. No DNA is shown, since the ends of the CDR3 on it are uncertain; the CDR3 is the one TCRdb lists. The V call is TRBV2, the J call TRBJ1-1. With termini counted, the CDR3 has 8 amino acids. Per germline, CDR1 SNHLY and CDR2 FYNNEI. This chain's CDR3 is CASSEPGS.

V and J are TRBV24-1 and TRBJ1-5; tentative D call: TRBD1 (5 bases). Germline V gene data show CDR1 as KGHDR and CDR2 as SFDVKD. The CDR3 length is 16 residues. With 4 bases removed from V and 0 bases from J, the gap between germline ends came to 12 bases. The DNA of the CDR3 is TGTGCCACCAGTGACCCCCTCAGGGATAGCAATCAGCCCCAGCATTTT. The encoded protein is CATSDPLRDSNQPQHF.

Details on this clonotype: Since no conserved phenylalanine or tryptophan closes the CDR3, a read error is the likely cause. The limits of the CDR3 on the DNA are not certain, so only TCRdb's listed CDR3 is given. The chain employs TRBV29-1 and TRBJ1-4. The CDR3 contains 9 residues when both ends are counted. The V gene's germline CDR1 is SQVTM and CDR2 ANQGSEA. The CDR3 loop reads CSVESMVNY.

Concerning this clonotype: The germline gene is not matched at one end of the junction; a read error may be the cause. This sequence joins TRBV11-2 and TRBJ2-2; TRBD1 is a possible D gene (5 bases). Germline loops: CDR1 SGHAT, CDR2 FQNNGV. The length of the CDR3 is 13 residues. In nucleotides, the CDR3 is TGTGCCAGCGGCTTAGGGGTTGCCGGGGAGCTGTTTTTT. It yields the protein CASGLGVAGELFF.

This clonotype showed up many times. The rearrangement joins TRBV5-4 to TRBJ1-2; TRBD1 might be the D (5 bases). The CDR3 sequence is 15 residues long. In germline, CDR1 is SGHNT, CDR2 YYREEE (reference sequence). The germline V and J ends were trimmed by 4 bases and 0 bases, with 13 bases remaining between them. CDR3 bases: TGTGCCAGCAGCCCCGGGGGTCGCGCTAACTATGGCTACACCTTC. It translates to CASSPGGRANYGYTF.

This clonotype came up many times. This rearrangement joins TRBV20-1 to TRBJ1-2; 8 bases fit TRBD1. CDR1 and CDR2 from the germline V gene are DFQATT and SNEGSKA (reference sequence). The V and J ends lost 2 bases and 8 bases, in that order; junction bases with no gene match: 7. The CDR3 is 13 amino acids. The CDR3, as DNA: TGCAGTGCTAGACGACAGGGGACGGACGGCTACACCTTC. It encodes CSARRQGTDGYTF.

A note on this clonotype: A junction end diverges from the germline sequence, so it may reflect a read error. This chain uses TRBV29-1 with TRBJ2-2, with 11 positions matching TRBD2. The CDR3 contains 14 residues. Germline V lookup: CDR1 SQVTM, CDR2 ANQGSEA. The CDR3: CSVVTSGIGGEPFF. The CDR3 bases are TGCAGCGTTGTGACTAGCGGGATAGGAGGGGAGCCGTTTTTT.

The CDR3 region is CATSVGQFEAFF. In nucleotides, the CDR3 is TGTGCCACCAGTGTGGGACAGTTTGAAGCTTTCTTT. The chain couples TRBV24-1 to TRBJ1-1, with 7 bases aligning to TRBD1. CDR1 and CDR2 from the germline V gene are KGHDR and SFDVKD. Germline trimming cut 5 bases from V and 7 bases from J; bases unmatched to any gene: 3. The CDR3 contains 12 residues.

This clonotype was seen many times. V and J are TRBV11-2 and TRBJ1-1, with D perhaps TRBD1 (5 bases). V lost 2 bases and J lost 1, with 11 bases in between. This CDR3 is 15 amino acids long. Germline V gene sequence: CDR1 SGHAT, CDR2 FQNNGV. CDR3 coding DNA: TGTGCCAGCAGCTTACGGGGACCGGGGAACACTGAAGCTTTCTTT. This gives the protein CASSLRGPGNTEAFF.

This clonotype was seen at least ten times. The rearrangement links TRBV20-1 to TRBJ1-2; D remains ambiguous. There are 16 residues in the CDR3. Germline values: CDR1 DFQATT, CDR2 SNEGSKA (reference sequence). The ends were cut back, 0 bases at V and 1 base at J, with 15 bases in the middle. In nucleotides, the CDR3 is TGCAGTGCTAGAGAGGCCGAGAAAACCTTTAACTATGGCTACACCTTC. Its translation: CSAREAEKTFNYGYTF.

This clonotype was counted at least ten times. V is TRBV4-1 and J is TRBJ2-5; 8 nucleotides align to TRBD1. From germline, CDR1 is MGHRA and CDR2 YSYEKL. The CDR3 loop spans 14 amino acids. The V gene end was trimmed by 4 bases and the J gene end by 4 bases; junction bases not matched to a gene: 5. In DNA form, the CDR3 reads TGCGCCAGCAGCCGTCTTCAGGGGGCAGAGACCCAGTACTTC. The encoded protein is CASSRLQGAETQYF.

Comments on this clonotype: In this CDR3 the conserved last residue, phenylalanine or tryptophan, is missing, so a read error is likely. V and J are TRBV5-1 and TRBJ1-3; 8 positions match TRBD1. The CDR3 consists of 16 residues. In germline, CDR1 is SGHRS, CDR2 YFSETQ. In nucleotides, the CDR3 is TGCGCCGGCAGCTGGCGGACAGGGAAATCTGGAAACACCATATATCTT. Its protein product is CAGSWRTGKSGNTIYL.

V and J are TRBV5-1 and TRBJ2-5; TRBD1 aligns across 12 bases. Germline V lookup: CDR1 SGHRS, CDR2 YFSETQ. Trimming cost V 0 bases and J 4 bases; bases outside gene matches: 7. This CDR3 is built from 17 residues. CDR3 in amino acids: CASSLAAGTGGRETQYF. The CDR3 coding sequence is TGCGCCAGCAGCTTGGCCGCCGGGACAGGGGGCAGAGAGACCCAGTACTTC.